This entry lists 23 T cell receptor beta chains sequenced from one sample in a study of blood T cell repertoires in COVID-19. Sequencing was performed with immunoSEQ multiplex PCR; in TCRdb, only in-frame clones are kept and a portion is missing. This sample has around 250,000 clones, with roughly 86% found just once. Specimen: PBMCs or T cells enriched from blood (not recorded which). The receptor source for this set is a woman between 50 and 59 years old who had recovered from COVID-19.

The chain joins TRBV9 to TRBJ1-1, with D unclear. The CDR3 is 13 residues long. V lost 0 bases to trimming and J lost 1 base, with 4 bases between them. Germline V lookup: CDR1 SGDLS, CDR2 YYNGEE. CDR3 loop: CASSVGANTEAFF. CDR3 in DNA: TGTGCCAGCAGCGTAGGGGCGAACACTGAAGCTTTCTTT.

This clone occurred once. The chain joins TRBV4-3 to TRBJ2-1; D is possibly TRBD2 (7 bases). Trimming took off 1 base at V and 10 bases at J, with 17 bases between the two ends. This CDR3 has 15 residues. Germline CDR1 LGHNA, CDR2 YSLEER. As DNA, the CDR3 is TGCGCCAGCAGCCAAGCAAACCGGGGGGCTTGGGAGCAGTTCTTC. This translates into CASSQANRGAWEQFF.

The rearrangement joins TRBV7-9 to TRBJ2-3, with 9 bases aligning to TRBD2. The V and J ends lost 5 bases and 1 base, in that order; junction bases with no gene match: 4. The CDR3 is made up of 15 amino acids. Germline V CDR1 and CDR2: SEHNR, FQNEAQ (reference sequence). CDR3 protein: CASSQTSGRTDTQYF. DNA for the CDR3: TGTGCCAGCAGCCAGACTAGCGGACGCACAGATACGCAGTATTTT.

The table lists this clone with a few counts. V and J are TRBV2 and TRBJ1-5; 8 positions match TRBD1. Per the germline V gene, CDR1 is SNHLY and CDR2 is FYNNEI. The CDR3 has 13 residues. After removal of 7 bases from V and 5 bases from J, the junction contained 4 bases not matched to a gene. For the CDR3, the DNA is TGTGCCAGCAAAGGACAGGGTGATCAGCCCCAGCATTTT. The encoded protein is CASKGQGDQPQHF.

The chain's CDR3 is CASSPERGETQYF. CDR3 bases: TGTGCCAGCAGCCCCGAACGGGGAGAGACCCAGTACTTC. The chain has TRBV5-4 and TRBJ2-5, with D perhaps matching TRBD2 (5 bases). V was pared by 4 bases and J by 4 bases, with 11 bases between. The germline V gene encodes CDR1 SGHNT and CDR2 YYREEE (reference sequence). The length of the CDR3 is 13 residues. The variable domain in full, with the rest retrieved from reference TRBV5-4 and TRBJ2-5, is ETGVTQSPTHLIKTRGQQVTLRCSSQSGHNTVSWYQQALGQGPQFIFQYYREEENGRGNFPPRFSGLQFPNYSSELNVNALELDDSALYLCASSPERGETQYFGPGTRLLVL.

About this clone itself: At one of its ends the junction is not consistent with the germline gene, which may arise from a read error. This sequence joins TRBV3-1 (or the pseudogene TRBV3-2) and TRBJ1-1, with TRBD1 as a possible D gene (5 bases). This CDR3 spans 14 amino acids. Germline loops: CDR1 LGHDT, CDR2 YNNKEL (reference sequence). CDR3 protein: CASSQSIMDTEAFF. DNA for the CDR3: TGTGCCAGCAGCCAATCCATAATGGACACCGAAGCTTTCTTT.

In this sample, this clone turned up a few times. This chain connects TRBV6-6 to TRBJ2-7; no clear D gene. Trimming stripped 2 bases from V and 3 bases from J, with 5 bases between. This CDR3 spans 12 amino acids. Germline-derived CDR1 and CDR2 are MNHNY and SVGAGI (reference sequence). CDR3 protein: CASSYGLYEQYF. The CDR3 bases are TGTGCCAGCAGTTACGGCCTCTACGAGCAGTACTTC.

This clone was counted a single time. This chain joins TRBV19 and TRBJ1-5; D unresolved. Trimming pared 5 bases from V and 6 bases from J, leaving 14 bases between. The CDR3 spans 14 residues. Germline V gene lookup returns CDR1 LNHDA and CDR2 SQIVND (reference sequence). The chain's CDR3 is CASSERVRSQPQHF. Written as DNA, the CDR3 is TGTGCCAGTAGTGAGAGGGTACGATCTCAGCCCCAGCATTTT.

In its sample, this clone was seen once. The J gene is TRBJ1-2, the V gene TRBV18; 8 bases fit TRBD1. Germline V gene lookup returns CDR1 KGHSH and CDR2 LQKENI. The CDR3 contains 15 residues. V lost 2 bases, J lost 3 bases, and 5 bases stayed unmatched. CDR3 in amino acids: CASSPGQGSDYGYTF. For the CDR3, the DNA is TGTGCCAGCTCACCAGGACAGGGATCGGACTATGGCTACACCTTC.

This clone has more than one count but fewer than ten. The V gene is TRBV2, the J gene TRBJ1-2; 9 positions agree with TRBD1. CDR3 length: 14 residues. CDR1 is SNHLY, CDR2 FYNNEI, per germline. V lost 6 bases, J lost 4 bases, and 6 bases stayed unmatched. The CDR3 region is CASSRQGQGYGYTF. The CDR3 coding sequence is TGTGCCAGCAGCCGTCAGGGACAGGGCTATGGCTACACCTTC. The complete variable domain, with remaining parts taken from reference TRBV2 and TRBJ1-2, reads EPEVTQTPSHQVTQMGQEVILRCVPISNHLYFYWYRQILGQKVEFLVSFYNNEISEKSEIFDDQFSVERPDGSNFTLKIRSTKLEDSAMYFCASSRQGQGYGYTFGSGTRLTVV.

The V call is TRBV15, the J call TRBJ2-1; D may be TRBD2 (6 bases). The CDR3 runs 14 residues. V was cut by 1 base and J by 6 bases, with 10 bases left in between. The germline gives CDR1 LNHNV, CDR2 YYDKDF (reference sequence). CDR3 sequence (DNA): TGTGCCACCAGCAGAGTCCAGGGACTCAATGAGCAGTTCTTC. Its protein product is CATSRVQGLNEQFF.

The chain recombines TRBV9 with TRBJ2-7; unclear D gene. Trimming took off 0 bases at V and 1 base at J, with 8 bases between the two ends. Germline V gene data show CDR1 as SGDLS and CDR2 as YYNGEE. The CDR3 runs 14 residues. CDR3 DNA sequence: TGTGCCAGCAGCGTAGGTTTCAGATCCTACGAGCAGTACTTC. Encoded protein: CASSVGFRSYEQYF. The full variable domain, rest sourced from reference TRBV9 and TRBJ2-7, is DSGVTQTPKHLITATGQRVTLRCSPRSGDLSVYWYQQSLDQGLQFLIQYYNGEERAKGNILERFSAQQFPDLHSELNLSSLELGDSALYFCASSVGFRSYEQYFGPGTRLTVT.

The chain uses TRBV7-8 and TRBJ2-1; tentatively, D is TRBD1 (6 bases). V was shortened by 2 bases and J by 2 bases, with 13 bases between the two germline ends. The CDR3 is made up of 16 amino acids. CDR1 is SGHVS, CDR2 FQNEAQ, per germline. The CDR3 DNA follows: TGTGCCAGCAGCTTATCAGGGGTGGGGGCCTACAATGAGCAGTTCTTC. Its protein is CASSLSGVGAYNEQFF.

A note on this clone: Distinct nucleotide sequences in the sample also encode this CDR3. The chain is built from TRBV7-2 and TRBJ1-1; TRBD1 matches 7 bases. V was pared by 4 bases and J by 8 bases, with 4 bases of the junction left unmatched. CDR3 length: 12 residues. Germline values: CDR1 SGHTA, CDR2 FQGNSA. The CDR3 DNA reads TGTGCCAGCAGCTCGACAGGGTTCGAAGCTTTCTTT. Residues: CASSSTGFEAFF.

The rearrangement joins TRBV6-6 to TRBJ2-2; TRBD2 is a possible D gene (5 bases). The CDR3 runs to 15 residues. The germline V and J ends were trimmed by 2 bases and 1 base, with 8 bases remaining between them. Germline values: CDR1 MNHNY, CDR2 SVGAGI (reference sequence). In DNA, the CDR3 is TGTGCCAGCAGTTACGGCCGGGGGAACACCGGGGAGCTGTTTTTT. It translates to CASSYGRGNTGELFF.

V and J are TRBV13 and TRBJ1-1; tentative D call: TRBD1 (6 bases). The ends were cut back, 4 bases at V and 11 bases at J, with 14 bases in the middle. CDR1 and CDR2 (germline): PRHDT, FYEKMQ (reference sequence). This CDR3 is 12 amino acids long. CDR3 loop: CASSSRSGDAFF. The CDR3 region has the DNA TGTGCCAGCAGCTCCCGTTCAGGGGACGCTTTCTTT.

The chain is built from TRBV5-1 and TRBJ2-2, with no clear D. CDR1 and CDR2 from the germline V gene are SGHRS and YFSETQ. The germline V and J ends were trimmed by 0 bases and 6 bases, with 6 bases remaining between them. This CDR3 comprises 13 residues. Here the CDR3 reads CASSLVAPGELFF. CDR3 bases: TGCGCCAGCAGCTTGGTGGCTCCCGGGGAGCTGTTTTTT.

The V call is TRBV5-1, the J call TRBJ2-5, with TRBD2 identical over 11 bases. Germline V CDR1 and CDR2: SGHRS, YFSETQ. CDR3 length: 15 residues. Trimming removed 1 base from V and 4 bases from J; junction bases left unmatched: 3. CDR3 region: CASSLLAGGRETQYF. CDR3 DNA: TGCGCCAGCAGCTTGTTAGCGGGAGGGCGAGAGACCCAGTACTTC.

This clone was counted a few times. The chain recombines TRBV18 with TRBJ1-2; D remains unclear. Germline CDR1 KGHSH, CDR2 LQKENI. V shed 3 bases and J shed 8 bases, with 13 bases lying between them. The CDR3 covers 13 residues. CDR3 in DNA: TGTGCCAGCTCACCCCGAATGTGGCAGGGCTACACCTTC. Protein product: CASSPRMWQGYTF.

V gene TRBV18 combines with J gene TRBJ2-3, with 7 nucleotides matching TRBD1. CDR1 and CDR2 from the germline V gene are KGHSH and LQKENI. This CDR3 comprises 13 residues. With V trimmed by 2 bases and J by 5 bases, 1 base remained unmatched. CDR3 protein: CASSPTGEDTQYF. In DNA, the CDR3 is TGTGCCAGCTCACCAACAGGGGAAGATACGCAGTATTTT. Combining the CDR3 with reference TRBV18 and TRBJ2-3 gives the whole variable domain NAGVMQNPRHLVRRRGQEARLRCSPMKGHSHVYWYRQLPEEGLKFMVYLQKENIIDESGMPKERFSAEFPKEGPSILRIQQVVRGDSAAYFCASSPTGEDTQYFGPGTRLTVL.

The chain has TRBV5-1 and TRBJ1-1; 10 bases align to TRBD1. The CDR3 is 15 residues long. With 4 bases clipped from V and 4 bases from J, the junction kept 7 bases outside the gene matches. Germline CDR1 reads SGHRS; CDR2 reads YFSETQ. DNA of the CDR3: TGCGCCAGCAGCCTGGGACAGGGGTCGGGCACTGAAGCTTTCTTT. It is translated as CASSLGQGSGTEAFF. Complete variable domain (other parts from reference TRBV5-1 and TRBJ1-1): KAGVTQTPRYLIKTRGQQVTLSCSPISGHRSVSWYQQTPGQGLQFLFEYFSETQRNKGNFPGRFSGRQFSNSRSEMNVSTLELGDSALYLCASSLGQGSGTEAFFGQGTRLTVV.

The chain combines TRBV15 with TRBJ2-2, with D hard to call. Trimming removed 1 base at V and 6 bases at J, with 3 bases between. CDR3 length: 12 amino acids. CDR1 and CDR2 from the germline V gene are LNHNV and YYDKDF (reference sequence). The CDR3 DNA follows: TGTGCCACCAGCAGAGTAGCCGGGGAGCTGTTTTTT. Amino acid sequence: CATSRVAGELFF.

This rearrangement joins TRBV29-1 to TRBJ1-1, with no clear D. The CDR3 extends over 10 amino acids. The germline V gene has CDR1 SQVTM and CDR2 ANQGSEA. The V end was cut by 6 bases, the J end by 0 bases, with 2 bases between. The CDR3, as DNA: TGCAGCGTCTTGAACACTGAAGCTTTCTTT. This sequence encodes CSVLNTEAFF.